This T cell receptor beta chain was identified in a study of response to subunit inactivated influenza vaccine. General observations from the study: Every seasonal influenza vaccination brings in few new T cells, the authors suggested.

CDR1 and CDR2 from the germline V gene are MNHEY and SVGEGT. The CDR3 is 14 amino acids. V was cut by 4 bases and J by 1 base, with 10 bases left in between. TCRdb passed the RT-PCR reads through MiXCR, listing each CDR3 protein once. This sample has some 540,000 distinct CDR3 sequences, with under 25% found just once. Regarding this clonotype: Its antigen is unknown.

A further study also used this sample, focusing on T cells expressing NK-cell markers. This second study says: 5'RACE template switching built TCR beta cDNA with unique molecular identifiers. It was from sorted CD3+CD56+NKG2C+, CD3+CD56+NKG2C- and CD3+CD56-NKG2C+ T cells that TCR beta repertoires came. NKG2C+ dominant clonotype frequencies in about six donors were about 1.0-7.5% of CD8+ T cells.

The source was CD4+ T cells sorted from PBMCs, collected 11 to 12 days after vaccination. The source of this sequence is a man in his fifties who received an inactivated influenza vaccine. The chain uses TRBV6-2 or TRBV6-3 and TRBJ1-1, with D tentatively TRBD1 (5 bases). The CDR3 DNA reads TGTGCCAGCAGTTGGGGCAGGAAGAACACTGAAGCTTTCTTT. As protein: CASSWGRKNTEAFF.